The next 31 T cell receptor beta chains were all read from a single sample in a study of blood T cells in healthy people across ages. A second PCR of about 7 to 11 cycles used a sample-barcoded 5' primer and a J-beta primer mix. Using its own MiXCR run on the 5' RACE reads, TCRdb lists one record per CDR3 protein. Among 1.4 million or so distinct CDR3 sequences listed, around 40% were seen once. Sequencing was performed on blood. The source of these receptors is a young woman in good health.

J is TRBJ2-1 and V is TRBV7-2; 13 nucleotides line up with TRBD2. The CDR3 is 17 residues long. Germline V gene lookup returns CDR1 SGHTA and CDR2 FQGNSA. V dropped 1 base and J dropped 4; count of bases not matched to a gene: 4. CDR3 amino acids: CASSLEAGLAGYNEQFF. The CDR3 DNA reads TGTGCCAGCAGCTTAGAGGCGGGACTAGCGGGGTACAATGAGCAGTTCTTC.

This chain uses TRBV7-3 with TRBJ2-1, with 10 bases lining up with TRBD2. The CDR3 has 14 residues. V gave up 2 bases and J gave up 10 bases; unmatched junction bases: 5. Germline V gene lookup returns CDR1 SGHTA and CDR2 FQGTGA. The CDR3 loop reads CASSLGAGGSEQFF. For the CDR3, the DNA is TGTGCCAGCAGCTTAGGAGCGGGAGGGAGCGAGCAGTTCTTC.

This clonotype was counted between two and nine times. V is TRBV6-6 and J is TRBJ1-2; D remains ambiguous. The CDR3 consists of 13 residues. The V end lost 0 bases, the J end lost 8 bases, and 10 bases lay between the germline ends. The germline V gene has CDR1 MNHNY and CDR2 SVGAGI (reference sequence). CDR3 bases: TGTGCCAGCAGTTACTCGGTGTTAGAGGGCTACACCTTC. It encodes CASSYSVLEGYTF.

J is TRBJ1-1 and V is TRBV10-3, with D uncertain. Trimming left V 3 bases short and J 1 base short, with 6 bases between. The length of the CDR3 is 13 residues. CDR1 is ENHRY, CDR2 SYGVKD, per germline. CDR3 region: CAISEEGNTEAFF. In DNA form, the CDR3 reads TGTGCCATCAGTGAAGAAGGGAACACTGAAGCTTTCTTT.

The chain carries TRBV10-3 and TRBJ2-7; TRBD1 matches at 9 bases. J was trimmed by 9 bases and V by 9 bases; bases with no gene match: 6. In germline, CDR1 is ENHRY, CDR2 SYGVKD. The CDR3 length is 11 residues. CDR3 in amino acids: CAIRQGDWQYF. As DNA, the CDR3 is TGTGCCATAAGACAGGGGGATTGGCAGTACTTC.

This clonotype was detected only a few times. The genes are TRBV27 and TRBJ2-7; D gene ambiguous. From germline, CDR1 is MNHEY and CDR2 SMNVEV (reference sequence). The V gene lost 1 base and the J gene lost 0 bases, with 7 bases spanning the gap. The CDR3 is 14 amino acids. CDR3 protein: CASSLFDNSYEQYF. In DNA, the CDR3 is TGTGCCAGCAGTTTATTTGACAACTCCTACGAGCAGTACTTC.

The rearrangement uses TRBV27 and TRBJ2-1; 8 bases map to TRBD1. The CDR3 has 14 amino acids. J gave up 9 bases and V 3 bases, and 7 bases lay outside the gene matches. The V gene's germline CDR1 is MNHEY and CDR2 SMNVEV (reference sequence). CDR3 amino acids: CASSFQGAKGEQFF. DNA of the CDR3: TGTGCCAGCAGTTTTCAGGGGGCGAAAGGTGAGCAGTTCTTC.

About this clonotype: Compared with germline, one end of the junction differs, possibly owing to a read error. The chain uses TRBV5-1 and TRBJ2-7; weak D call: TRBD2 (5 bases). Germline V gene sequence: CDR1 SGHRS, CDR2 YFSETQ. This CDR3 has 14 residues. DNA of the CDR3: TGTGCCAGCAGCTTAGAGGGCTTATCCTACGAGCAGTACTTC. Residues: CASSLEGLSYEQYF.

The chain carries TRBV20-1 and TRBJ2-7; D is possibly TRBD1 or TRBD2 (5 bases each). The J call is in doubt because the DNA end fits TRBJ2-5 better. The CDR3 consists of 14 residues. Germline-derived CDR1 and CDR2 are DFQATT and SNEGSKA (reference sequence). The CDR3 loop reads CSASPPWGRKTQYF. CDR3 nucleotide sequence: TGCAGTGCTAGCCCACCTTGGGGGAGAAAGACCCAGTACTTC.

This clonotype was seen only a few times. The rearrangement joins TRBV7-2 to TRBJ2-1, with D possibly TRBD2 on 5 matching bases. V lost 8 bases and J lost 1, with 15 bases in between. CDR3 length: 15 residues. Germline loops: CDR1 SGHTA, CDR2 FQGNSA. The CDR3, as DNA: TGTGCCAGCGCCTTCTCTGAGCGGTCCTACAATGAGCAGTTCTTC. This encodes CASAFSERSYNEQFF.

The chain couples TRBV27 to TRBJ2-7, with a possible D match to TRBD2 (6 bases). This CDR3 has 16 amino acids. The V gene's germline CDR1 is MNHEY and CDR2 SMNVEV (reference sequence). The V end lost 6 bases, the J end lost 0 bases, and 18 bases lay between the germline ends. CDR3 residues: CASRKLRGLSSYEQYF. For the CDR3, the DNA is TGTGCCAGCAGAAAACTTAGGGGACTTAGCTCCTACGAGCAGTACTTC.

V is TRBV29-1 and J is TRBJ2-2; unclear D gene. Trimming took 4 bases from V and 7 from J, leaving 4 bases between them. The CDR3 sequence is 10 residues long. Germline V CDR1 and CDR2: SQVTM, ANQGSEA. The CDR3 region is CSVVVGELFF. In DNA, the CDR3 is TGCAGCGTTGTGGTCGGGGAGCTGTTTTTT.

V and J are TRBV27 and TRBJ2-2; 7 bases are shared with TRBD2. Germline lookup yields CDR1 MNHEY and CDR2 SMNVEV (reference sequence). The ends lost 5 bases at V and 3 bases at J; junction bases unmatched: 9. This CDR3 has 16 residues. CDR3 DNA sequence: TGTGCCAGCAGTGGTCGGGGGAGCGGGGACACCGGGGAGCTGTTTTTT. Translation: CASSGRGSGDTGELFF.

V gene TRBV9 combines with J gene TRBJ2-5, with 10 positions matching TRBD2. The CDR3 is 16 amino acids. The germline V gene encodes CDR1 SGDLS and CDR2 YYNGEE. V shed 0 bases and J 11 bases; nucleotides not matched to a gene: 13. The CDR3 loop is CASSVAPSGSRSEQYF. The CDR3 coding sequence is TGTGCCAGCAGCGTAGCCCCTAGCGGGAGTAGGTCGGAGCAGTACTTC.

This clonotype was recorded a few times. Written as DNA, the CDR3 is TGTGCCAGCAGTTCAGACTTCGATCAGCCCCAGCATTTT. Translated: CASSSDFDQPQHF. V gene TRBV12-3 or TRBV12-4 combines with J gene TRBJ1-5; D is uncertain. The CDR3 consists of 13 residues. V lost 4 bases and J lost 5, with 9 bases in between.

The V and J genes are TRBV7-9 and TRBJ1-2, with 7 bases identical to TRBD1. Germline V gene lookup returns CDR1 SEHNR and CDR2 FQNEAQ (reference sequence). The CDR3 loop spans 15 amino acids. V was pared by 2 bases and J by 6 bases, with 9 bases of the junction left unmatched. CDR3 protein: CASSLQQGYDNGYTF. The CDR3 bases are TGTGCCAGCAGCTTACAACAGGGGTATGATAATGGCTACACCTTC.

The chain links TRBV6-5 to TRBJ2-2, with D uncertain. This CDR3 region has 12 residues. The germline gives CDR1 MNHEY, CDR2 SVGAGI. V lost 0 bases, J lost 7 bases, and 3 bases lay in between. The CDR3, as DNA: TGTGCCAGCAGTTACTCAGTCGGGGAGCTGTTTTTT. Translation gives CASSYSVGELFF.

This chain connects TRBV20-1 to TRBJ2-3, with TRBD1 matching 10 bases. The CDR3 consists of 14 residues. The trim removed 5 bases at V and 3 bases at J, leaving 5 bases unmatched. The germline V gene encodes CDR1 DFQATT and CDR2 SNEGSKA (reference sequence). CDR3 loop: CSARTGGRTDTQYF. CDR3 nucleotides: TGCAGTGCTCGGACAGGGGGAAGAACAGATACGCAGTATTTT.

This clonotype was observed once. The chain recombines TRBV7-2 with TRBJ2-1; a weak D match, TRBD1 (7 bases). The germline V gene has CDR1 SGHTA and CDR2 FQGNSA. V shed 4 bases and J shed 13 bases, with 17 bases lying between them. The CDR3 length is 13 residues. The CDR3 sequence: CASSSRGEETQFF. The DNA for the CDR3 is TGTGCCAGCAGCTCCAGGGGGGAAGAGACCCAGTTCTTC.

The chain links TRBV4-1 to TRBJ1-5, with D uncertain. The CDR3 length is 14 residues. Germline V gene sequence: CDR1 MGHRA, CDR2 YSYEKL. V was clipped by 0 bases and J by 11 bases, with 14 bases between them. DNA for the CDR3: TGCGCCAGCAGCCAAGATGGCGGGGAATGGGCCCAGCATTTT. This translates into CASSQDGGEWAQHF.

The table lists this clonotype with many counts. V and J are TRBV4-1 and TRBJ2-1; D tentatively fits TRBD1 or TRBD2 (5 bases each). Trimming cost V 4 bases and J 7 bases, with 11 bases left between them. CDR3 length equals 13 residues. Germline V lookup: CDR1 MGHRA, CDR2 YSYEKL. The CDR3 reads CASSLTRGNEQFF. The CDR3 DNA sequence: TGCGCCAGCAGCCTAACGAGGGGTAATGAGCAGTTCTTC.

This clonotype was picked up one time. This rearrangement joins TRBV13 to TRBJ2-5; D uncertain. The CDR3 is 11 residues long. CDR1 is PRHDT, CDR2 FYEKMQ, per germline (reference sequence). Trimming stripped 5 bases from V and 11 bases from J, with 12 bases between. The DNA of the CDR3 is TGTGCCAGCAGCATTATGGCTGAGCAGTACTTC. This encodes CASSIMAEQYF.

The V gene is TRBV27, the J gene TRBJ1-4; possibly TRBD1 for D (6 bases). The V gene's germline CDR1 is MNHEY and CDR2 SMNVEV (reference sequence). Between the trimmed V and J ends, which lost 5 bases and 12 bases, there was a span of 16 bases. The CDR3 extends over 13 amino acids. CDR3 residues: CASSLGQGWELFF. CDR3 bases: TGTGCCAGCAGTCTGGGCCAGGGGTGGGAACTGTTTTTT.

Ten or more counts support this clonotype. The gene calls are TRBV3-1 and TRBJ2-5; 11 bases align to TRBD2. The germline V gene encodes CDR1 LGHDT and CDR2 YNNKEL (reference sequence). V was clipped by 0 bases and J by 6 bases; unmatched bases: 9. The length of the CDR3 is 17 residues. The CDR3 sequence: CASSQEPTSGSRKTQYF. The CDR3 bases are TGTGCCAGCAGCCAAGAGCCCACTAGCGGGAGTCGAAAGACCCAGTACTTC.

This clonotype occurred once. This chain links TRBV6-4 with TRBJ1-1; possible D gene TRBD1, 6 bases. Germline V gene lookup returns CDR1 MRHNA and CDR2 SNTAGT. CDR3 length equals 12 residues. V lost 7 bases and J lost 4, with 10 bases in between. The CDR3 here is CASNKGGTEAFF. CDR3 DNA sequence: TGTGCCAGCAACAAAGGGGGCACTGAAGCTTTCTTT.

This sequence joins TRBV7-9 and TRBJ1-1; D remains unclear. CDR1 and CDR2 (germline): SEHNR, FQNEAQ (reference sequence). The V gene lost 5 bases and the J gene lost 9 bases, with 22 bases spanning the gap. This CDR3 comprises 15 residues. The CDR3 bases are TGTGCCAGCAGCCCCCTTACTACCCTATCCCCTCAAGCTTTCTTT. Translated: CASSPLTTLSPQAFF.

This clonotype was counted ten times or more. The chain couples TRBV20-1 to TRBJ2-1; 9 bases line up with TRBD2. The CDR3 totals 14 residues. The junction had 5 bases not matched to a gene; V was cut back by 1 base and J by 7 bases. Per the germline V gene, CDR1 is DFQATT and CDR2 is SNEGSKA (reference sequence). The CDR3 sequence: CSARVATSGNEQFF. Here the CDR3 DNA reads TGCAGTGCTAGAGTTGCGACTAGCGGAAATGAGCAGTTCTTC.

The chain has TRBV10-3 and TRBJ1-1, with 7 bases aligning to TRBD1. This CDR3 contains 14 residues. V shed 4 bases, J shed 1 base, and the junction held 3 bases outside the gene matches. The germline V gene encodes CDR1 ENHRY and CDR2 SYGVKD. The CDR3 DNA sequence: TGTGCCATCAGTGTCGGGACAGCGAACACTGAAGCTTTCTTT. Protein sequence: CAISVGTANTEAFF.

In this sample, this clonotype turned up a few times. This chain connects TRBV29-1 to TRBJ2-1; 9 positions match TRBD1. V shed 5 bases, J shed 8 bases, and the junction held 10 bases outside the gene matches. The germline gives CDR1 SQVTM, CDR2 ANQGSEA. This CDR3 has 14 residues. CDR3 coding DNA: TGCAGCGTTCGCACAGGGGGCGTAGGCGATGAGCAGTTCTTC. Amino acids: CSVRTGGVGDEQFF.

The chain has TRBV5-1 and TRBJ2-5; TRBD1 agrees at 9 bases. Trimming removed 3 bases from V and 5 bases from J; junction bases left unmatched: 11. CDR1 SGHRS and CDR2 YFSETQ come from the germline V gene. This CDR3 spans 16 amino acids. The CDR3 DNA follows: TGCGCCAGCAGCTATGCCGGGACAGGGAGTGCGGAGACCCAGTACTTC. This gives the protein CASSYAGTGSAETQYF.

A few counts support this clonotype. This chain connects TRBV21-1 to TRBJ1-2. TRBV21-1 is reported as a pseudogene. CDR3 length: 10 amino acids. The CDR3 coding sequence is TGTGCCAGCAGCAATGGAAAGTACACCTTC. Protein product: CASSNGKYTF.